Sequencing of this T cell receptor beta chain was carried out in a study of shared clonotypes between healthy human individuals. The assay was immunoSEQ multiplex PCR, and TCRdb's table has in-frame clones only and misses some. The sample shows a few million clones, approximately 93% of them seen only once. Trimming stripped 6 bases from V and 6 bases from J, with 15 bases between. Per the germline V gene, CDR1 is SEHNR and CDR2 is FQNEAQ (reference sequence). This CDR3 is built from 13 residues. This chain joins TRBV7-9 and TRBJ2-7; D is perhaps TRBD2 (6 bases). Sequences were obtained from naive CD4+ T cells from PBMCs. As to subset: CD45RA+ positively selected. This receptor was obtained from a man aged 18 to 29 in good health. Some clones in this sample may be carry-over from other donors' samples. CDR3 bases: TGTGCCAGCAGGGAGTTGGGGGGTGGCGAGCAGTACTTC. Residues: CASRELGGGEQYF.